A single sample gave rise to the 22 T cell receptor beta chains below, sequenced in a study of cytomegalovirus exposure and HLA in healthy donors. The assay was immunoSEQ multiplex PCR, and TCRdb's table has in-frame clones only and misses some. The repertoire has under 300,000 clones, around 87% of them found once; the top ten carry more than 0.35%. The material sequenced was PBMCs. Every receptor here comes from a woman younger than 35 in good health and CMV-seronegative.

In this sample, this clone turned up a few times. This sequence joins TRBV6-5 and TRBJ1-1; no reliable D call. CDR3 length: 13 residues. V lost 2 bases, J lost 1 base, and 5 bases lay in between. Per the germline V gene, CDR1 is MNHEY and CDR2 is SVGAGI. CDR3 protein: CASSYLGNTEAFF. CDR3 sequence (DNA): TGTGCCAGCAGTTACCTAGGGAACACTGAAGCTTTCTTT.

The chain uses TRBV5-1 and TRBJ1-4; no clear D gene. Germline V gene sequence: CDR1 SGHRS, CDR2 YFSETQ. V lost 0 bases and J lost 0, with 12 bases in between. The CDR3 totals 17 residues. As DNA, the CDR3 is TGCGCCAGCAGCTTGGGGGGAGGAATCGCAACTAATGAAAAACTGTTTTTT. Translated: CASSLGGGIATNEKLFF.

This sequence joins TRBV2 and TRBJ1-1; 7 nucleotides align to TRBD1. Germline CDR1 is SNHLY and CDR2 is FYNNEI. The CDR3 runs 13 residues. The J segment lost 5 bases and the V segment lost 10 bases, leaving 10 bases of the junction unmatched. Here the CDR3 DNA reads TGTGCCACTATTACAGGGGAGGAGACTGAAGCTTTCTTT. Translated: CATITGEETEAFF.

The chain employs TRBV10-3 and TRBJ2-5, with 11 positions matching TRBD2. The CDR3 has 15 residues. Germline V gives CDR1 ENHRY, CDR2 SYGVKD. The J segment lost 5 bases and the V segment lost 3 bases, leaving 5 bases of the junction unmatched. CDR3 coding DNA: TGTGCCATCAGTGAAACCCTAGCGGGGGGTGAGACCCAGTACTTC. Protein sequence: CAISETLAGGETQYF.

J is TRBJ2-7 and V is TRBV15; D may be TRBD1 or TRBD2 (5 bases each). The V end was cut by 1 base, the J end by 7 bases, with 26 bases between. CDR3 length: 18 residues. CDR1 LNHNV and CDR2 YYDKDF come from the germline V gene (reference sequence). CDR3 residues: CATSRGHGGGPGRREQYV. DNA of the CDR3: TGTGCCACCAGCAGAGGCCATGGTGGGGGACCCGGCCGTCGGGAGCAGTACGTC.

The CDR3 sequence: CASSVRDRIFPYEQYV. In nucleotides, the CDR3 is TGTGCCAGCAGCGTCCGGGACAGGATTTTTCCCTACGAGCAGTACGTC. The gene calls are TRBV2 and TRBJ2-7; 8 bases match TRBD1. V dropped 6 bases and J dropped 2; count of bases not matched to a gene: 12. Germline CDR1 is SNHLY and CDR2 is FYNNEI. The CDR3 runs 16 residues.

The V gene is TRBV6-5, the J gene TRBJ2-3, with D perhaps TRBD2 (6 bases). The CDR3 extends over 15 amino acids. With 6 bases removed from V and 3 bases from J, the gap between germline ends came to 16 bases. The germline gives CDR1 MNHEY, CDR2 SVGAGI. The CDR3 sequence is CASRPEPGLTDTQYF. The DNA for the CDR3 is TGTGCCAGCAGACCAGAACCGGGACTGACAGATACGCAGTATTTT.

The chain carries TRBV11-3 and TRBJ2-1; perhaps TRBD1 as D (5 bases). With 2 bases removed from V and 5 bases from J, the gap between germline ends came to 10 bases. The CDR3 totals 14 residues. Per the germline V gene, CDR1 is SGHNT and CDR2 is YENEEA. The CDR3 here is CASSLRGSHNEQFF. CDR3 bases: TGTGCCAGCAGCTTAAGGGGTTCCCACAATGAGCAGTTCTTC.

CDR3 region: CASSLRTFPGQGSGANVLTF. CDR3 coding DNA: TGCGCCAGCAGCCTCCGAACTTTTCCGGGACAGGGGTCTGGGGCCAACGTCCTGACTTTC. The V gene is TRBV5-1, the J gene TRBJ2-6; 10 nucleotides match TRBD1. V dropped 4 bases and J dropped 1; count of bases not matched to a gene: 14. Germline CDR1 SGHRS, CDR2 YFSETQ. The CDR3 has 20 amino acids.

The chain couples TRBV10-1 to TRBJ2-7, with a weak D call TRBD2 (5 bases). CDR3 size: 14 residues. Germline CDR1 is WNHNN and CDR2 is SYGVQD (reference sequence). With 3 bases removed from V and 3 bases from J, the gap between germline ends came to 12 bases. CDR3 sequence reads: CASSEGIRDYEQYF. The CDR3 region has the DNA TGCGCCAGCAGTGAAGGTATTCGGGACTACGAGCAGTACTTC.

The rearrangement uses TRBV14 and TRBJ2-1; D gene uncertain. Deletions cut 4 bases from V and 5 bases from J, with 18 bases between. Per germline, CDR1 SGHDN and CDR2 FVKESK. The CDR3 has 16 residues. Here the CDR3 reads CASSPSLGLWDNEQFF. As DNA, the CDR3 is TGTGCCAGCAGCCCGAGTCTAGGCCTCTGGGACAATGAGCAGTTCTTC.

V gene TRBV4-3 combines with J gene TRBJ1-3; 7 bases agree with TRBD1. The junction had 5 bases not matched to a gene; V was cut back by 3 bases and J by 0 bases. This CDR3 has 16 residues. Germline assignment: CDR1 LGHNA and CDR2 YSLEER. The CDR3 sequence: CASSQGTVNSGNTIYF. CDR3 nucleotide sequence: TGCGCCAGCAGCCAGGGGACAGTCAACTCTGGAAACACCATATATTTT.

The gene calls are TRBV4-3 and TRBJ2-1; D perhaps matches TRBD1 (6 bases). Germline CDR1 is LGHNA and CDR2 is YSLEER. Trimming shortened V by 3 bases and J by 0 bases, and 15 bases separated the two germline ends. The CDR3 consists of 17 residues. Here the CDR3 DNA reads TGCGCCAGCAGCCAGGACACCGGGACACCCTCCTACAATGAGCAGTTCTTC. Translation: CASSQDTGTPSYNEQFF.

The chain carries TRBV10-3 and TRBJ1-5, with 9 bases that match TRBD1. The CDR3 spans 14 residues. Unmatched junction bases numbered 5, after V lost 4 bases and J lost 7 bases. Germline loops: CDR1 ENHRY, CDR2 SYGVKD. DNA of the CDR3: TGTGCCATCAGTGGGGGGACAGGGAGGCAGCCCCAGCATTTT. This encodes CAISGGTGRQPQHF.

The V call is TRBV7-6, the J call TRBJ2-3; D not certain. In germline, CDR1 is SGHVS, CDR2 FNYEAQ. CDR3 length: 15 amino acids. Trimming removed 3 bases from V and 0 bases from J, with 10 bases in between. The CDR3 sequence is CASSFLTESTDTQYF. CDR3 in DNA: TGTGCCAGCAGCTTTTTGACGGAGAGCACAGATACGCAGTATTTT.

J is TRBJ1-2 and V is TRBV19; TRBD1 matches 8 bases. Trimming removed 3 bases from V and 5 bases from J; junction bases left unmatched: 5. Germline V gene data show CDR1 as LNHDA and CDR2 as SQIVND (reference sequence). This CDR3 has 14 residues. CDR3 DNA: TGTGCCAGTAGTATCAGGGGGCGCGAGTATGGCTACACCTTC. Residues: CASSIRGREYGYTF.

The genes are TRBV6-5 and TRBJ2-1; 7 nucleotides agree with TRBD1. With 4 bases clipped from V and 8 bases from J, the junction kept 11 bases outside the gene matches. From germline, CDR1 is MNHEY and CDR2 SVGAGI. CDR3 size: 15 residues. The CDR3 DNA follows: TGTGCCAGCAGTTGGGGACAGCTTGGGCCCGATGAGCAGTTCTTC. Its protein product is CASSWGQLGPDEQFF.

This chain links TRBV4-1 with TRBJ2-7, with 7 positions matching TRBD1. Unmatched junction bases numbered 6, after V lost 4 bases and J lost 0 bases. The CDR3 runs to 15 residues. Germline V gene data show CDR1 as MGHRA and CDR2 as YSYEKL. The CDR3 protein is CASSPFGTDSYEQYV. DNA for the CDR3: TGCGCCAGCAGCCCCTTTGGGACAGACTCCTACGAGCAGTACGTC.

Only one count was recorded for this clone. The chain combines TRBV11-3 with TRBJ1-2; TRBD1 matches 8 bases. The CDR3 length is 13 residues. The germline gives CDR1 SGHNT, CDR2 YENEEA. The V and J ends lost 3 bases and 8 bases, in that order; junction bases with no gene match: 5. The CDR3 DNA is TGTGCCAGCAGCTTGCCCAGGGGGCTAGGCTACACCTTC. Amino acids: CASSLPRGLGYTF.

This clone showed up just once. This chain joins TRBV30 and TRBJ2-5, with a weak D call TRBD1 (6 bases). Germline lookup yields CDR1 GTSNPN and CDR2 SVGIG (reference sequence). The V gene lost 2 bases and the J gene lost 3 bases, with 16 bases spanning the gap. This CDR3 has 15 residues. The CDR3 DNA sequence: TGTGCCTGGAGTCCCCTAGGGGGTAAGAAAGAGACCCAGTACTTC. Residues: CAWSPLGGKKETQYF.

The V call is TRBV4-3, the J call TRBJ2-7; a weak D match, TRBD1 (5 bases). Germline V gives CDR1 LGHNA, CDR2 YSLEER. CDR3 length equals 15 residues. With 1 base removed from V and 1 base from J, the gap between germline ends came to 11 bases. The CDR3 DNA reads as TGCGCCAGCAGCCAAGGAAACGCAGGGTCCTACGAGCAGTACTTC. Translation: CASSQGNAGSYEQYF.

V is TRBV9 and J is TRBJ2-7; 10 positions match TRBD1. V shed 1 base and J 1 base; nucleotides not matched to a gene: 2. The V gene's germline CDR1 is SGDLS and CDR2 YYNGEE. The CDR3 covers 15 residues. CDR3 DNA: TGTGCCAGCAGCGTACAGGACAGGGGGTCCTACGAGCAGTACTTC. It codes for CASSVQDRGSYEQYF.